This is a list of T cell receptor beta chains from one sample in a study of blood T cell repertoires in COVID-19. TCRdb keeps only in-frame clones here, not all; method: immunoSEQ multiplex PCR. The data contain about 280,000 clones, 75% to 90% of them singletons. The sample comprised peripheral blood. Every receptor here comes from a woman aged 40 to 50 who had recovered from COVID-19. Both conserved end residues are part of each CDR3. The order of the fields is clone size, J gene, V gene, D gene, CDR3 protein, CDR3 DNA. The D gene is left open where the match is weak. Clone size appears in some rows only: once, few, many, or a class for an expanded clone.

NA TRBJ2-1 TRBV6-2/TRBV6-3 TRBD2 CASSLAGGGEQFF TGTGCCAGCAGTCTAGCGGGAGGGGGTGAGCAGTTCTTC
NA TRBJ2-6 TRBV5-1 NA CASSTGQFQFSGANVLTF TGCGCCAGCAGCACCGGACAGTTTCAATTCTCTGGGGCCAACGTCCTGACTTTC
NA TRBJ2-6 TRBV10-2 NA CASRSGTGMDGANVLTF TGCGCCAGCCGCTCCGGGACTGGTATGGATGGGGCCAACGTCCTGACTTTC
NA TRBJ1-1 TRBV18 NA CASSTPPGVGTEAFF TGTGCCAGCTCAACCCCGCCAGGGGTAGGGACTGAAGCTTTCTTT
NA TRBJ2-1 TRBV7-2 NA CASSARLDNVEQFF TGTGCCAGCAGCGCGCGACTAGACAACGTTGAGCAGTTCTTC
NA TRBJ1-1 TRBV19 NA CASSIDPQYEAFF TGTGCCAGTAGTATAGATCCACAGTATGAAGCTTTCTTT
NA TRBJ1-1 TRBV28 TRBD1 CASRGTTGGRTEAFF TGTGCCAGCAGGGGGACTACAGGGGGAAGAACTGAAGCTTTCTTT
NA TRBJ2-7 TRBV3-1/TRBV3-2 TRBD2 CASSQELGDSSGRAAYEQYF TGTGCCAGCAGCCAAGAGTTGGGGGACAGCAGCGGGAGGGCCGCCTACGAGCAGTACTTC
NA TRBJ2-1 TRBV7-7 TRBD2 CASSSGLAAYNEQFF TGTGCTAGCAGCTCCGGACTAGCGGCCTACAATGAGCAGTTCTTC
NA TRBJ2-2 TRBV9 NA CASSVVASNTGELFF TGTGCCAGCAGCGTAGTGGCTAGCAACACCGGGGAGCTGTTTTTT
NA TRBJ1-5 TRBV19 TRBD1 CASTHRKQTGRVGSNQPQHF TGTGCCAGTACCCATCGAAAGCAGACAGGGAGAGTCGGAAGCAATCAGCCCCAGCATTTT
NA TRBJ1-2 TRBV27 NA CASGLGTENYGYTF TGTGCCAGCGGATTAGGAACAGAAAACTATGGCTACACCTTC
NA TRBJ1-3 TRBV15 NA CATSRSGRGNTIYF TGTGCCACCAGCAGGTCCGGGAGAGGAAACACCATATATTTT
NA TRBJ1-5 TRBV24-1 TRBD1 CATKDRGANQPQHF TGTGCCACCAAGGACAGGGGGGCCAATCAGCCCCAGCATTTT
NA TRBJ2-1 TRBV29-1 TRBD2 CSSVAGEHNEQFF TGCAGCTCAGTAGCGGGAGAGCACAATGAGCAGTTCTTC
NA TRBJ2-7 TRBV7-9 TRBD2 CASSQRDTGLYEQYF TGTGCCAGCAGCCAGCGGGATACGGGCCTCTACGAGCAGTACTTC
NA TRBJ2-5 TRBV2 TRBD1 CASSRQGARETQYF TGTGCCAGCAGTCGACAGGGGGCCCGGGAGACCCAGTACTTC
NA TRBJ1-1 TRBV19 NA CASSIERQMNTEAFF TGTGCCAGTAGTATTGAAAGACAGATGAACACTGAAGCTTTCTTT
NA TRBJ1-1 TRBV2 NA CASSLVGGSLEAFF TGTGCCAGCAGCCTAGTGGGGGGGAGCCTTGAAGCTTTCTTT
once TRBJ1-2 TRBV12-3/TRBV12-4 NA CASSSGVGGYTF TGTGCCAGCAGTTCGGGGGTCGGTGGCTACACCTTC
NA TRBJ2-5 TRBV19 TRBD2 CASSSRTSGRLETQYF TGTGCCAGTAGTTCCCGGACTAGCGGGAGACTGGAGACCCAGTACTTC
NA TRBJ2-1 TRBV21-1 NA CAHRKGGLAGAGHYNEQFF TGTGCCCACAGAAAGGGGGGACTAGCGGGAGCAGGTCACTACAATGAGCAGTTCTTC
NA TRBJ1-1 TRBV25-1 NA CASSPPVGTEAFF TGTGCCAGCAGCCCCCCGGTTGGCACTGAAGCTTTCTTT
NA TRBJ1-1 TRBV4-1 NA CASSQGAGTGVNTEAFF TGCGCCAGCAGCCAAGGTGCAGGGACGGGGGTGAACACTGAAGCTTTCTTT
once TRBJ1-1 TRBV13 NA CASSFITRPGIEAFF TGTGCCAGCAGCTTTATCACCCGACCCGGGATTGAAGCTTTCTTT
NA TRBJ2-7 TRBV5-1 TRBD2 CASSFSGGQDEQYF TGCGCCAGCAGCTTTTCGGGGGGGCAGGACGAGCAGTACTTC
NA TRBJ2-1 TRBV19 NA CASSMKALAVYNEQFF TGTGCCAGTAGTATGAAGGCACTAGCAGTCTACAATGAGCAGTTCTTC
NA TRBJ2-7 TRBV6-6 NA CASSYSSGPSYEQYF TGTGCCAGCAGTTACTCATCTGGGCCCAGCTACGAGCAGTACTTC
NA TRBJ1-6 TRBV5-1 NA CASSLDGDSPLHF TGCGCCAGCAGCTTGGATGGAGATTCACCCCTCCACTTT
NA TRBJ1-2 TRBV7-7 TRBD1 CASSPKTGGASGYTF TGTGCTAGCAGCCCCAAAACAGGGGGCGCGTCTGGCTACACCTTC
once TRBJ2-2 TRBV10-3 TRBD1 CAISESQGQLNTGELFF TGTGCCATCAGTGAGTCACAGGGGCAGCTGAACACCGGGGAGCTGTTTTTT
NA TRBJ2-5 TRBV7-3 NA CASSLTVLGTQYF TGTGCCAGCAGCCTGACAGTCCTGGGGACCCAGTACTTC
few TRBJ1-1 TRBV7-8 TRBD1 CASSLGTAGDTEAFF TGTGCCAGCAGCCTAGGGACAGCGGGGGACACTGAAGCTTTCTTT
NA TRBJ1-5 TRBV30 NA CAWSVPHSGNQPQHF TGTGCCTGGAGTGTCCCCCACAGTGGCAATCAGCCCCAGCATTTT
NA TRBJ1-5 TRBV6-1 NA CASSEGPPGQPQHF TGTGCCAGCAGTGAAGGGCCCCCGGGTCAGCCCCAGCATTTT
once TRBJ2-7 TRBV6-4 NA CASSDSIVGQHAYEQYF TGTGCCAGCAGTGACTCGATAGTGGGGCAACATGCCTACGAGCAGTACTTC
NA TRBJ2-3 TRBV6-5 NA CASRFGSTDTQYF TGTGCCAGCAGATTTGGCTCCACAGATACGCAGTATTTT
NA TRBJ1-2 TRBV7-9 NA CASSPQALNYGYTF TGTGCCAGCAGCCCCCAGGCCCTTAACTATGGCTACACCTTC
NA TRBJ2-5 TRBV27 TRBD1 CASSLSAGGSQETQYF TGTGCCAGCAGTCTCTCGGCAGGGGGCTCACAAGAGACCCAGTACTTC
once TRBJ2-5 TRBV10-3 NA CAISESDGGKTQYF TGTGCCATCAGTGAGTCAGACGGCGGGAAGACCCAGTACTTC
NA TRBJ1-4 TRBV5-1 TRBD1 CASAEDRVNEKLFF TGCGCCAGTGCCGAAGACAGGGTAAATGAAAAACTGTTTTTT
NA TRBJ1-2 TRBV7-8 NA CASSLEGGLGYTF TGTGCCAGCAGCTTGGAGGGAGGGCTTGGCTACACCTTC
once TRBJ2-1 TRBV6-4 TRBD2 CASRATSGSNEQFF TGTGCCAGCAGGGCCACTAGCGGGAGTAATGAGCAGTTCTTC
NA TRBJ2-1 TRBV28 TRBD2 CASSPETAGASNEQFF TGTGCCAGCAGTCCCGAAACAGCGGGAGCCTCGAATGAGCAGTTCTTC
NA TRBJ1-3 TRBV5-6 NA CASSLVGGSSGNTIYF TGTGCCAGCAGCTTGGTAGGCGGCAGCTCTGGAAACACCATATATTTT
NA TRBJ2-7 TRBV10-3 NA CAISGGAGSGEQYF TGTGCCATCAGTGGTGGGGCCGGATCGGGCGAGCAGTACTTC
NA TRBJ2-1 TRBV5-1 NA CASSHPGGSYNEQFF TGCGCCAGCAGCCACCCTGGCGGGTCATACAATGAGCAGTTCTTC
NA TRBJ1-5 TRBV18 NA CASSPTRDSNQPQHF TGTGCCAGCTCACCAACCCGAGATAGCAATCAGCCCCAGCATTTT